Listed here is a single T cell receptor (beta chain). RNA totalling about 0.5 to 1 ug underwent reverse transcription with random hexamers. TCR beta CDR3 was amplified by immunoSEQ multiplex PCR. This amplification extended across 54 Vbeta and 13 Jbeta segments. TCRdb reprocessed the immunoSEQ multiplex PCR reads via MiXCR and lists one record per CDR3 protein. Among some 190,000 distinct CDR3 sequences listed, 95% were seen once. This sample was included in a study of CD8 T cells in Susac syndrome. The CDR3 is 13 amino acids. Trimming removed 4 bases at V and 4 bases at J, with 14 bases between. The germline V gene has CDR1 SQVTM and CDR2 ANQGSEA.

This receptor was identified in a human donor in good health. This chain connects TRBV29-1 to TRBJ2-7; D is unresolved. Sequenced: CD4+ T cells from PBMCs. CDR3 amino acids: CSVAQSSPYEQYV. DNA for the CDR3: TGCAGCGTTGCTCAGTCATCCCCTTACGAGCAGTACGTC.